The rows below give T cell receptor beta chains drawn from one sample of a study of T cells in tumors after PD-1 blockade. Clones were read by immunoSEQ multiplex PCR, and TCRdb kept only the in-frame ones, dropping some. The sample contains about 20,000 clones, about three quarters of which appear only once. The sequences come from PBMCs, collected before anti-PD-1 treatment. Source of these receptors: a human donor with basal cell carcinoma. The CDR3 runs from the conserved cysteine through the conserved F or W. A D gene is named only where the DNA matches it firmly. Clone size is stated in some rows and not others, as once, few, many or a class when expanded.

J	D	V	size	CDR3	DNA
TRBJ2-3	TRBD2	TRBV30	once	CALEGTSGRAPDTQYF	TGTGCTCTGGAAGGGACTAGCGGGAGGGCCCCAGATACGCAGTATTTT
TRBJ2-3	NA	TRBV10-3	once	CAISDQGGTDTQYF	TGTGCCATCAGTGACCAGGGTGGCACAGATACGCAGTATTTT
TRBJ2-1	TRBD2	TRBV2	NA	CPTSDGGAGAGSSYNEQFF	TGTCCCACCAGTGACGGGGGGGCGGGGGCGGGGAGCTCCTACAATGAGCAGTTCTTC
TRBJ2-4	NA	TRBV3-1/TRBV3-2	NA	CASSQGMGNIQYF	TGTGCCAGCAGCCAAGGTATGGGGAACATTCAGTACTTC
TRBJ1-2	NA	TRBV3-1/TRBV3-2	NA	CASSARTRSYTF	TGTGCCAGCAGCGCCCGGACCCGATCATACACCTTC
TRBJ2-1	TRBD2	TRBV3-1/TRBV3-2	once	CASSQWASGRGNEQFF	TGTGCCAGCAGCCAATGGGCTAGCGGGAGAGGCAATGAGCAGTTCTTC
TRBJ1-4	NA	TRBV3-1/TRBV3-2	NA	CASSHPGATNEKLFF	TGTGCCAGCAGCCACCCGGGGGCAACTAATGAAAAACTGTTTTTT
TRBJ2-5	TRBD2	TRBV2	NA	CASSTTTSDQETQYF	TGTGCCAGCAGCACAACGACTAGCGACCAAGAGACCCAGTACTTC
TRBJ2-5	TRBD1	TRBV5-5	few	CASSTPGQGPKAQYF	TGTGCCAGCAGCACACCGGGACAGGGACCGAAGGCCCAGTACTTC
TRBJ2-5	TRBD2	TRBV4-1	NA	CASSQEVGGQETQYF	TGCGCCAGCAGCCAAGAAGTGGGGGGGCAAGAGACCCAGTACTTC
TRBJ1-2	NA	TRBV5-1	NA	CASSLQPGTKGYTF	TGCGCCAGCAGCCTACAACCCGGGACAAAAGGCTACACCTTC
TRBJ2-3	NA	TRBV5-1	NA	CASSSAREYPSTDTQYF	TGCGCCAGCAGTTCTGCACGGGAGTACCCTAGCACAGATACGCAGTATTTT
TRBJ2-1	TRBD1	TRBV6-5	NA	CASTTGQYNEQFF	TGTGCCAGCACGACAGGGCAGTACAATGAGCAGTTCTTC
TRBJ2-7	TRBD2	TRBV7-2	NA	CASSPTSFSYEQYF	TGTGCCAGCAGCCCGACTAGCTTTTCCTACGAGCAGTACTTC
TRBJ2-1	TRBD2	TRBV28	NA	CASSLWRLIAGVRNEQFF	TGTGCCAGCAGTTTATGGAGGCTTATAGCGGGAGTTAGGAATGAGCAGTTCTTC
TRBJ1-4	NA	TRBV18	NA	CASYRSGGETEKLFF	TGTGCCAGCTACCGCTCGGGGGGCGAGACTGAAAAACTGTTTTTT
TRBJ1-4	NA	TRBV5-4	NA	CASSPGIGGEEKLFF	TGTGCCAGCAGCCCCGGAATTGGCGGCGAGGAAAAACTGTTTTTT
TRBJ2-3	NA	TRBV19	NA	CASSGTGIRTQYF	TGTGCCAGTAGTGGCACAGGGATCCGTACGCAGTATTTT
TRBJ1-2	NA	TRBV14	NA	CASSRDRLLYGYTF	TGTGCCAGCAGCCGAGACAGGTTACTCTATGGCTACACCTTC
TRBJ2-3	NA	TRBV3-1/TRBV3-2	NA	CASSQQTGGDTDTQYF	TGTGCCAGCAGCCAACAGACAGGAGGGGACACAGATACGCAGTATTTT
TRBJ2-2	NA	TRBV5-6	NA	CASSSSREANTGELFF	TGTGCCAGCAGCAGCTCGAGAGAGGCGAACACCGGGGAGCTGTTTTTT
TRBJ2-1	TRBD1	TRBV27	once	CASRTGYNEQFF	TGTGCCAGTCGGACAGGCTACAATGAGCAGTTCTTC
TRBJ2-1	NA	TRBV2	NA	CPSSDGWARVGSSYNEQFF	TGTCCCAGCAGTGACGGGTGGGCGCGGGTGGGGAGCTCCTACAATGAGCAGTTCTTC
TRBJ2-7	TRBD2	TRBV7-7	NA	CASSQGLAGDYEQYF	TGTGCCAGCAGCCAAGGACTAGCGGGCGACTACGAGCAGTACTTC
TRBJ2-5	TRBD2	TRBV24-1	NA	CATSDFSGGAAGETQYF	TGTGCCACCAGTGATTTTAGCGGGGGGGCTGCGGGCGAGACCCAGTACTTC
TRBJ1-1	NA	TRBV10-3	few	CAISQGERNTEAFF	TGTGCCATCAGCCAAGGGGAGAGGAACACTGAAGCTTTCTTT